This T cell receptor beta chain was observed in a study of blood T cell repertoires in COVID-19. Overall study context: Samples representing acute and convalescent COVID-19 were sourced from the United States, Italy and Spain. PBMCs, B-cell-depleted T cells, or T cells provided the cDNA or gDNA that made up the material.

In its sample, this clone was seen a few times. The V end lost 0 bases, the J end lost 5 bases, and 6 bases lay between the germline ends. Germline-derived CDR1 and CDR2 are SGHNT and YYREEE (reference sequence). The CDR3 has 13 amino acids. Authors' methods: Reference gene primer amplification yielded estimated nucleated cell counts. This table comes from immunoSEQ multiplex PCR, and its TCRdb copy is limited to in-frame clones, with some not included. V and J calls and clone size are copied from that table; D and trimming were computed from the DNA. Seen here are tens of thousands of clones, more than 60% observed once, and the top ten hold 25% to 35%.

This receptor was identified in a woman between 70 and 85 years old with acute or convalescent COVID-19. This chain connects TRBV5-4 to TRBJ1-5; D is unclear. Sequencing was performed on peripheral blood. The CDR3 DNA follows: TGTGCCAGCAGCTTGGATGGAGATCAGCCCCAGCATTTT. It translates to CASSLDGDQPQHF.